The present T cell receptor (beta chain) was sequenced within a study of blood T cell repertoires in COVID-19. Germline-derived CDR1 and CDR2 are SGHDT and YYEEEE. The length of the CDR3 is 16 residues. The V gene end was trimmed by 4 bases and the J gene end by 5 bases; junction bases not matched to a gene: 5. Original data processing: Reference gene primer amplification yielded estimated nucleated cell counts. Produced via immunoSEQ multiplex PCR; TCRdb's table is partial and in-frame only. The DNA gave D and trimming, while V, J and clone size come from that table. In the table there are about 88,000 clones, approximately 90% of which are singletons. The Seattle patients joined while their infection was active and were tracked longitudinally afterward.

Sequencing was performed on peripheral blood. This receptor was obtained from an older woman with COVID-19, enrolled during active disease. The chain combines TRBV5-6 with TRBJ2-3, with TRBD2 matching 15 bases. CDR3 nucleotides: TGTGCCAGCAGCGCGGGACTAGCGGGGGGTGGAGATACGCAGTATTTT. Protein sequence: CASSAGLAGGGDTQYF.